This T cell receptor (beta chain) was sequenced during a study of blood T cell repertoires in COVID-19. Assay: immunoSEQ multiplex PCR; the TCRdb copy retains only in-frame clones and omits some. The table records some 150,000 clones, around 84% of them present only once. This clone was recorded a few times. The germline CDR1 and CDR2 sequences are PRHDT and FYEKMQ (reference sequence). Losses at the gene ends were 5 bases for V and 2 bases for J; bases not matched to a gene: 12. The length of the CDR3 is 16 residues. The chain recombines TRBV13 with TRBJ2-7; 7 nucleotides agree with TRBD2. Sequenced: peripheral blood. This receptor was obtained from a woman aged 50 to 65 in a cohort sampled during active or convalescent COVID-19. The CDR3 is CASSPNSPRGAYEQYF. In nucleotides, the CDR3 is TGTGCCAGCAGCCCAAACTCCCCCCGGGGGGCCTACGAGCAGTACTTC.